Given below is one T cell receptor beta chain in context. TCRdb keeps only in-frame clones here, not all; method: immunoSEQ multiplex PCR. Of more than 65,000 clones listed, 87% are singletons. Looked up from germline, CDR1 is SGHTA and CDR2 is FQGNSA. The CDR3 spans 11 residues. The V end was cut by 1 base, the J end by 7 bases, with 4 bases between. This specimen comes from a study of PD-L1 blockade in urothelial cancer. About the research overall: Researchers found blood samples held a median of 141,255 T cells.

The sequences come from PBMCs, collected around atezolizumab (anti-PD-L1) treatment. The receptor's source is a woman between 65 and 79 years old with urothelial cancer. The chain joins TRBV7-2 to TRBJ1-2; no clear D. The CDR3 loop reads CASSLVGGYTF. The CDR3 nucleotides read TGTGCCAGCAGCTTAGTCGGTGGCTACACCTTC.